Following are 25 T cell receptor beta chains from one sample sequenced in a study of response to subunit inactivated influenza vaccine. TCRdb re-called the RT-PCR reads through MiXCR, storing one row per CDR3 protein. The profile covers about 570,000 distinct CDR3 sequences, with roughly 10% appearing a single time and 9.5% to 11% taken by the ten largest. A further study also used this sample, focusing on T cells expressing NK-cell markers. From that report: Beta-chain TCR cDNA was generated via 5'RACE template switching with UMIs.

Sequencing was performed on PBMCs from blood, taken on the day of vaccination. Receptors originate from a man aged 45-65 years who received an inactivated influenza vaccine.

This clonotype occurred a few times. The rearrangement joins TRBV4-3 to TRBJ2-1; TRBD2 matches 12 bases. With V trimmed by 0 bases and J by 4 bases, 1 base remained unmatched. From germline, CDR1 is LGHNA and CDR2 YSLEER. The CDR3 has 16 amino acids. The CDR3 here is CASSQELAGGYNEQFF. The CDR3, as DNA: TGCGCCAGCAGCCAAGAACTAGCGGGGGGATACAATGAGCAGTTCTTC.

The genes are TRBV28 and TRBJ2-5, with D unclear. The CDR3 runs to 13 residues. Germline CDR1 reads MDHEN; CDR2 reads SYDVKM. Trimming left V 5 bases short and J 7 bases short, with 14 bases between. For the CDR3, the DNA is TGTGCCAGCAGTGAACGGCCTGGTTGGACCCAGTACTTC. Protein sequence: CASSERPGWTQYF.

This clonotype was found a few times. The genes are TRBV18 and TRBJ2-1; D not certain. This CDR3 region has 12 residues. The germline CDR1 and CDR2 sequences are KGHSH and LQKENI. V lost 2 bases to trimming and J lost 7 bases, with 6 bases between them. The CDR3 region has the DNA TGTGCCAGCTCACCAGAGATGAATGAGCAGTTCTTC. Amino acid sequence: CASSPEMNEQFF.

The CDR3 nucleotides are TGTGCCATCACGGAGGGGCTAGGGACGTACGAGCAGTACTTC. Amino acids: CAITEGLGTYEQYF. The chain employs TRBV2 and TRBJ2-7; D is possibly TRBD2 (6 bases). This CDR3 is 14 amino acids long. Germline CDR1 is SNHLY and CDR2 is FYNNEI. V gave up 10 bases and J gave up 4 bases, with 20 bases separating them.

The gene calls are TRBV25-1 and TRBJ2-1; 11 bases agree with TRBD2. This CDR3 contains 16 residues. Germline-derived CDR1 and CDR2 are MGHDK and SYGVNS. Losses at the gene ends were 3 bases for V and 4 bases for J; bases not matched to a gene: 5. The CDR3, as DNA: TGTGCCAGCAGTGACTCAACTAGCGGGAGTTACAATGAGCAGTTCTTC. Its translation: CASSDSTSGSYNEQFF.

This clonotype turned up a few times. This chain links TRBV5-1 with TRBJ1-6; 8 nucleotides match TRBD1. The CDR3 is 15 amino acids. J was trimmed by 4 bases and V by 4 bases; bases with no gene match: 4. Germline CDR1 and CDR2: SGHRS and YFSETQ. The CDR3 DNA reads TGCGCCAGCAGCATGGGACAGGAATATAATTCACCCCTCCACTTT. It translates to CASSMGQEYNSPLHF.

In this sample, this clonotype turned up a few times. The CDR3 loop reads CASSYHVSGTVPFF. CDR3 nucleotides: TGTGCCAGCAGTTACCACGTGTCCGGAACTGTGCCTTTCTTT. The chain is built from TRBV6-2 or TRBV6-3 and TRBJ1-1, with unresolved D. The CDR3 runs 14 residues. Germline CDR1 reads MNHEY; CDR2 reads SVGEGT. V lost 2 bases, J lost 12 bases, and 19 bases lay in between.

J is TRBJ1-4 and V is TRBV21-1. TRBV21-1 counts as a pseudogene. The CDR3 is made up of 15 amino acids. This chain's CDR3 is CASSTSAGISEKLFF. The DNA for the CDR3 is TGTGCCAGCAGCACTTCGGCAGGGATAAGTGAAAAACTGTTTTTT.

This chain uses TRBV20-1 with TRBJ1-2; a possible D gene is TRBD1 (6 bases). V dropped 3 bases and J dropped 3 bases, with 11 bases sitting between them. Germline values: CDR1 DFQATT, CDR2 SNEGSKA (reference sequence). This CDR3 region has 13 residues. CDR3 nucleotide sequence: TGCAGTGCTAGCGACAGGCGGGACTATGGCTACACCTTC. Translated, it gives CSASDRRDYGYTF.

The chain joins TRBV5-4 to TRBJ2-1, with 9 bases matching TRBD2. The J segment lost 9 bases and the V segment lost 0 bases, leaving 10 bases of the junction unmatched. CDR3 length: 16 amino acids. Germline assignment: CDR1 SGHNT and CDR2 YYREEE (reference sequence). As DNA, the CDR3 is TGTGCCAGCAGCTTGGTGGTATGGACTAGCGTTGGTGAGCAGTTCTTC. It codes for CASSLVVWTSVGEQFF.

In its sample, this clonotype was seen a few times. The genes are TRBV20-1 and TRBJ2-7; perhaps TRBD1 as D (5 bases). This CDR3 spans 14 amino acids. Germline values: CDR1 DFQATT, CDR2 SNEGSKA (reference sequence). V was shortened by 0 bases and J by 6 bases, with 15 bases between the two germline ends. The CDR3 DNA reads TGCAGTGCTAGAGATTTTAGGGGTACGAGCGAGCAGTACTTC. Translating gives CSARDFRGTSEQYF.

This chain connects TRBV4-3 to TRBJ2-3; 8 bases map to TRBD2. Germline CDR1 is LGHNA and CDR2 is YSLEER. The J segment lost 4 bases and the V segment lost 3 bases, leaving 6 bases of the junction unmatched. This CDR3 spans 15 amino acids. CDR3 protein: CASSQVAGSADTQYF. The CDR3 DNA is TGCGCCAGCAGCCAGGTAGCGGGGTCCGCAGATACGCAGTATTTT.

The chain couples TRBV28 to TRBJ2-3, with D possibly being TRBD1 (6 bases). Germline V gene sequence: CDR1 MDHEN, CDR2 SYDVKM. The ends were cut back, 1 base at V and 2 bases at J, with 19 bases in the middle. This CDR3 has 18 residues. The DNA for the CDR3 is TGTGCCAGCAGTTTATTCTCATTGAAGGACAGTCTCACAGATACGCAGTATTTT. Translation: CASSLFSLKDSLTDTQYF.

Comment on this clonotype: Since a much larger clone is just one base distant, this may be a read error. The J gene is TRBJ2-5, the V gene TRBV10-3, with a weak D call TRBD2 (6 bases). Per germline, CDR1 ENHRY and CDR2 SYGVKD. V was cut by 5 bases and J by 2 bases, with 15 bases left in between. This CDR3 comprises 15 residues. CDR3 DNA sequence: TGTGCCATCAGTCGTACTAGCCGTCTTCAAGAGACCCAGTACTTC. Protein sequence: CAISRTSRLQETQYF.

This chain connects TRBV18 to TRBJ1-2; possible D gene TRBD1, 5 bases. Germline CDR1 reads KGHSH; CDR2 reads LQKENI. This CDR3 is 14 amino acids long. V lost 4 bases and J lost 0, with 9 bases in between. The DNA for the CDR3 is TGTGCCAGCTCACGGGACCTTCCTAACTATGGCTACACCTTC. Encoded protein: CASSRDLPNYGYTF. The full variable domain, rest sourced from reference TRBV18 and TRBJ1-2, is NAGVMQNPRHLVRRRGQEARLRCSPMKGHSHVYWYRQLPEEGLKFMVYLQKENIIDESGMPKERFSAEFPKEGPSILRIQQVVRGDSAAYFCASSRDLPNYGYTFGSGTRLTVV.

The gene calls are TRBV9 and TRBJ2-3, with 11 bases matching TRBD2. The V gene end was trimmed by 0 bases and the J gene end by 4 bases; junction bases not matched to a gene: 10. The CDR3 length is 18 residues. Germline CDR1 SGDLS, CDR2 YYNGEE. The CDR3 region is CASSVVVATSGNPDTQYF. The CDR3 nucleotides read TGTGCCAGCAGCGTAGTAGTAGCGACTAGCGGGAACCCAGATACGCAGTATTTT.

This clonotype was observed a handful of times. The chain combines TRBV7-2 with TRBJ2-3; the match to TRBD2 covers 7 bases. The germline CDR1 and CDR2 sequences are SGHTA and FQGNSA. The CDR3 is made up of 16 amino acids. J gave up 1 base and V 5 bases, and 9 bases lay outside the gene matches. CDR3 in amino acids: CASSPGLVPGTDTQYF. The CDR3 DNA sequence: TGTGCCAGCAGCCCCGGACTAGTGCCAGGCACAGATACGCAGTATTTT. The full variable domain, its missing parts supplied by reference TRBV7-2 and TRBJ2-3, is GAGVSQSPSNKVTEKGKDVELRCDPISGHTALYWYRQSLGQGLEFLIYFQGNSAPDKSGLPSDRFSAERTGGSVSTLTIQRTQQEDSAVYLCASSPGLVPGTDTQYFGPGTRLTVL.

At least ten counts were recorded for this clonotype. The genes are TRBV12-3 or TRBV12-4 and TRBJ1-1; D remains ambiguous. V was shortened by 0 bases and J by 4 bases, with 3 bases between the two germline ends. The CDR3 spans 12 residues. CDR3 sequence: CASSLAGTEAFF. CDR3 nucleotides: TGTGCCAGCAGTTTAGCGGGCACTGAAGCTTTCTTT.

This chain joins TRBV27 and TRBJ2-7; tentatively, D is TRBD1 (6 bases). Trimming cost V 5 bases and J 3 bases, with 11 bases left between them. CDR3 length: 13 amino acids. Per the germline V gene, CDR1 is MNHEY and CDR2 is SMNVEV (reference sequence). The CDR3 DNA reads TGTGCCAGCAGTGAGGACAGAAGCTACGAGCAGTACTTC. Its protein product is CASSEDRSYEQYF.

This clonotype was counted between two and nine times. This rearrangement joins TRBV28 to TRBJ2-2, with D perhaps given as TRBD1 or TRBD2 (6 bases each). Trimming shortened V by 1 base and J by 4 bases, and 16 bases separated the two germline ends. This CDR3 has 17 amino acids. Germline V gene lookup returns CDR1 MDHEN and CDR2 SYDVKM. CDR3 nucleotides: TGTGCCAGCAGTTTATATCCGGGATCGGGGGCCACCGGGGAGCTGTTTTTT. Translated: CASSLYPGSGATGELFF.

The chain combines TRBV5-1 with TRBJ2-1; weak D call: TRBD2 (6 bases). CDR1 and CDR2 (germline): SGHRS, YFSETQ. V shed 4 bases and J shed 5 bases, with 19 bases lying between them. The CDR3 is made up of 16 amino acids. CDR3 in amino acids: CASSPGRASANNEQFF. The CDR3 region has the DNA TGCGCCAGCAGCCCAGGGCGGGCTAGCGCAAACAATGAGCAGTTCTTC. Full variable domain (missing parts from reference TRBV5-1 and TRBJ2-1): KAGVTQTPRYLIKTRGQQVTLSCSPISGHRSVSWYQQTPGQGLQFLFEYFSETQRNKGNFPGRFSGRQFSNSRSEMNVSTLELGDSALYLCASSPGRASANNEQFFGPGTRLTVL.

This clonotype was observed a handful of times. The rearrangement links TRBV29-1 to TRBJ1-2; tentatively, D is TRBD1 (5 bases). The V end lost 4 bases, the J end lost 3 bases, and 21 bases lay between the germline ends. The CDR3 extends over 16 amino acids. Germline CDR1 reads SQVTM; CDR2 reads ANQGSEA. CDR3 sequence reads: CSVGGGYSGHDYGYTF. The DNA of the CDR3 is TGCAGCGTTGGGGGGGGATACAGCGGGCACGACTATGGCTACACCTTC. The full variable domain, its missing parts supplied by reference TRBV29-1 and TRBJ1-2, is SAVISQKPSRDICQRGTSLTIQCQVDSQVTMMFWYRQQPGQSLTLIATANQGSEATYESGFVIDKFPISRPNLTFSTLTVSNMSPEDSSIYLCSVGGGYSGHDYGYTFGSGTRLTVV.

This clonotype has a handful of counts. The chain employs TRBV28 and TRBJ2-7; D remains unclear. CDR1 MDHEN and CDR2 SYDVKM come from the germline V gene. V was shortened by 7 bases and J by 4 bases, with 8 bases between the two germline ends. The CDR3 has 11 residues. Here the CDR3 DNA reads TGTGCCAGCAACAACTGGTACGAGCAGTACTTC. This sequence encodes CASNNWYEQYF.

At least ten counts were recorded for this clonotype. Written as DNA, the CDR3 is TGCGCCAGCAGCTTAGCCTTGGTCGGCCCTAGCAATGAGCAGTTCTTC. Its protein product is CASSLALVGPSNEQFF. The rearrangement links TRBV5-1 to TRBJ2-1, with D hard to call. Trimming left V 2 bases short and J 6 bases short, with 18 bases between. The CDR3 runs to 16 residues. Germline V gives CDR1 SGHRS, CDR2 YFSETQ.

The table lists this clonotype with a few counts. The rearrangement uses TRBV10-3 and TRBJ2-7; D is uncertain. The CDR3 contains 14 residues. Germline V gives CDR1 ENHRY, CDR2 SYGVKD. V lost 0 bases and J 1 base, leaving 7 bases between the germline ends. The CDR3 region has the DNA TGTGCCATCAGTGAGTCGGTGGGTTCCTACGAGCAGTACTTC. Translation: CAISESVGSYEQYF.